One sample yielded the 32 T cell receptor beta chains listed below, sequenced in a study of cytomegalovirus exposure and HLA in healthy donors. Assay: immunoSEQ multiplex PCR; the TCRdb copy retains only in-frame clones and omits some. The sample has around 120,000 clones; 70% to 90% are singletons. Sequences were obtained from PBMCs. The origin of the receptors is a woman under 30 in good health and CMV-seronegative.

The rearrangement uses TRBV6-5 and TRBJ1-3; the D is unclear. In germline, CDR1 is MNHEY, CDR2 SVGAGI. V gave up 6 bases and J gave up 2 bases, with 11 bases separating them. The CDR3 consists of 14 residues. DNA for the CDR3: TGTGCCAGCAGCGCGGCGGGGACTGGAAACACCATATATTTT. It codes for CASSAAGTGNTIYF.

The chain carries TRBV6-6 and TRBJ2-7; 7 positions agree with TRBD1. Germline lookup yields CDR1 MNHNY and CDR2 SVGAGI (reference sequence). This CDR3 contains 15 residues. Trimming removed 5 bases from V and 0 bases from J; junction bases left unmatched: 7. CDR3: CASSLDRVLSYEQYF. The CDR3, as DNA: TGTGCCAGCAGTCTTGACAGGGTCCTCTCCTACGAGCAGTACTTC.

The CDR3 sequence is CASSLEDRVYNEQFF. CDR3 nucleotide sequence: TGCGCCAGCAGCTTAGAGGACAGGGTCTACAATGAGCAGTTCTTC. The rearrangement links TRBV5-1 to TRBJ2-1; 8 bases fit TRBD1. The CDR3 runs to 15 residues. Germline CDR1 reads SGHRS; CDR2 reads YFSETQ. Trimming took 2 bases from V and 3 from J; bases not matched to a gene: 4. The entire variable domain, with the rest obtained from reference TRBV5-1 and TRBJ2-1, is as follows: KAGVTQTPRYLIKTRGQQVTLSCSPISGHRSVSWYQQTPGQGLQFLFEYFSETQRNKGNFPGRFSGRQFSNSRSEMNVSTLELGDSALYLCASSLEDRVYNEQFFGPGTRLTVL.

V usage is TRBV7-2 and J usage is TRBJ2-5; D call uncertain. This CDR3 comprises 13 residues. Trimming cost V 1 base and J 4 bases, with 7 bases left between them. The V gene's germline CDR1 is SGHTA and CDR2 FQGNSA. The CDR3 DNA is TGTGCCAGCAGCTTAGGACTGGGAGAGACCCAGTACTTC. Translating gives CASSLGLGETQYF.

Here the CDR3 reads CASSERGRGSNQPQHF. DNA for the CDR3: TGTGCCAGCAGTGAAAGGGGAAGGGGTAGCAATCAGCCCCAGCATTTT. This rearrangement joins TRBV2 to TRBJ1-5; D might be TRBD1 (5 bases). Germline V gene lookup returns CDR1 SNHLY and CDR2 FYNNEI. This CDR3 is 16 amino acids long. V lost 2 bases and J lost 0, with 11 bases in between.

This clone was recorded a few times. V usage is TRBV6-4 and J usage is TRBJ1-4; perhaps TRBD1 as D (5 bases). Per germline, CDR1 MRHNA and CDR2 SNTAGT. This CDR3 spans 15 amino acids. V lost 6 bases and J lost 0, with 11 bases in between. The CDR3 sequence: CASSPGEATNEKLFF. The CDR3 DNA sequence: TGTGCCAGCAGCCCGGGGGAGGCAACTAATGAAAAACTGTTTTTT.

The V and J genes are TRBV6-5 and TRBJ1-1, with D maybe TRBD1 (5 bases). V was trimmed by 8 bases and J by 5 bases, leaving 21 bases between them. Germline-derived CDR1 and CDR2 are MNHEY and SVGAGI. The length of the CDR3 is 15 residues. CDR3 sequence: CASQGAGTQDTEAFF. As DNA, the CDR3 is TGTGCCAGCCAAGGGGCAGGAACCCAGGATACTGAAGCTTTCTTT.

This clone was picked up one time. V gene TRBV5-1 combines with J gene TRBJ2-1, with D perhaps matching TRBD1 (6 bases). The CDR3 has 14 amino acids. V was shortened by 1 base and J by 6 bases, with 11 bases between the two germline ends. Germline lookup yields CDR1 SGHRS and CDR2 YFSETQ. DNA of the CDR3: TGCGCCAGCAGCTTGACTAGAGGGGGCAATGAGCAGTTCTTC. This encodes CASSLTRGGNEQFF.

The rearrangement links TRBV4-1 to TRBJ2-2, with D uncertain. The CDR3 consists of 14 residues. The germline V gene has CDR1 MGHRA and CDR2 YSYEKL. The V end was cut by 5 bases, the J end by 1 base, with 8 bases between. The CDR3 bases are TGCGCCAGCAGCACCGCGGAGAACACCGGGGAGCTGTTTTTT. Translated, it gives CASSTAENTGELFF.

The chain carries TRBV28 and TRBJ1-2; a possible D gene is TRBD1 (5 bases). Trimming took off 4 bases at V and 2 bases at J, with 8 bases between the two ends. The CDR3 runs 13 residues. Germline CDR1 reads MDHEN; CDR2 reads SYDVKM. This CDR3 is CASSYDSNYGYTF. The DNA of the CDR3 is TGTGCCAGCAGTTACGACAGCAACTATGGCTACACCTTC.

V gene TRBV5-1 combines with J gene TRBJ2-1, with D perhaps TRBD1 (5 bases). V lost 0 bases and J 0 bases, leaving 7 bases between the germline ends. Germline lookup yields CDR1 SGHRS and CDR2 YFSETQ. This CDR3 contains 15 residues. As DNA, the CDR3 is TGCGCCAGCAGCTTGGGACAGAGCTCCTACAATGAGCAGTTCTTC. This gives the protein CASSLGQSSYNEQFF.

The table lists this clone with a count of one. The chain couples TRBV13 to TRBJ1-1, with D uncertain. This CDR3 region has 12 residues. With 5 bases removed from V and 2 bases from J, the gap between germline ends came to 6 bases. The germline V gene has CDR1 PRHDT and CDR2 FYEKMQ (reference sequence). The CDR3 DNA follows: TGTGCCAGCAGCCCAGATAACACTGAAGCTTTCTTT. Encoded protein: CASSPDNTEAFF. Together with reference TRBV13 and TRBJ1-1, the CDR3 gives the full variable domain: AAGVIQSPRHLIKEKRETATLKCYPIPRHDTVYWYQQGPGQDPQFLISFYEKMQSDKGSIPDRFSAQQFSDYHSELNMSSLELGDSALYFCASSPDNTEAFFGQGTRLTVV.

This sequence joins TRBV18 and TRBJ1-6; D is perhaps TRBD1 (5 bases). Germline lookup yields CDR1 KGHSH and CDR2 LQKENI. V was pared by 0 bases and J by 10 bases, with 13 bases between. CDR3 size: 15 residues. The CDR3: CASSPPDGANSPLHF. As DNA, the CDR3 is TGTGCCAGCTCACCACCGGATGGGGCGAACTCACCCCTCCACTTT.

The V gene is TRBV4-1, the J gene TRBJ2-2; the match to TRBD2 covers 11 bases. CDR3 length: 15 amino acids. Losses at the gene ends were 4 bases for V and 7 bases for J; bases not matched to a gene: 5. Germline CDR1 MGHRA, CDR2 YSYEKL. The CDR3 sequence is CASSPRGLAGGELFF. The DNA for the CDR3 is TGCGCCAGCAGCCCTCGCGGACTAGCGGGCGGGGAGCTGTTTTTT.

The chain couples TRBV5-1 to TRBJ2-5, with D maybe TRBD1 (6 bases). The V and J ends lost 4 bases and 5 bases respectively, with 15 bases between them. The germline gives CDR1 SGHRS, CDR2 YFSETQ. The CDR3 runs 14 residues. CDR3 amino acids: CASSPPGTLETQYF. The CDR3 DNA reads as TGCGCCAGCAGCCCCCCGGGGACATTGGAGACCCAGTACTTC.

The CDR3 coding sequence is TGTGCCAGCAGCCGCGCGAGGGGGGGAGAAAAACTGTTTTTT. This codes for CASSRARGGEKLFF. The chain has TRBV27 and TRBJ1-4; D is perhaps TRBD1 (6 bases). Deletions cut 6 bases from V and 8 bases from J, with 16 bases between. The CDR3 totals 14 residues. Germline V CDR1 and CDR2: MNHEY, SMNVEV (reference sequence).

A single count supports this clone. The gene calls are TRBV19 and TRBJ2-7, with D hard to call. Looked up from germline, CDR1 is LNHDA and CDR2 is SQIVND (reference sequence). The CDR3 has 14 amino acids. Trimming took off 3 bases at V and 4 bases at J, with 13 bases between the two ends. The CDR3 protein is CASSMVIESYEQYF. Here the CDR3 DNA reads TGTGCCAGTAGTATGGTAATCGAGAGTTACGAGCAGTACTTC.

V and J are TRBV7-8 and TRBJ2-3, with 10 bases fitting TRBD2. J lost 4 bases, V lost 2 bases, and 9 bases had no gene match. Germline loops: CDR1 SGHVS, CDR2 FQNEAQ. The CDR3 contains 17 residues. The CDR3: CASSLRPSGSVADTQYF. The DNA for the CDR3 is TGTGCCAGCAGCTTAAGGCCTAGCGGGAGTGTCGCAGATACGCAGTATTTT.

In nucleotides, the CDR3 is TGTGCCAGCAGAAAAGCGGGAGGGTACAATGAGCAGTTCTTC. It specifies CASRKAGGYNEQFF. This chain uses TRBV7-2 with TRBJ2-1, with 10 nucleotides matching TRBD2. V lost 6 bases to trimming and J lost 4 bases; unmatched junction nucleotides: 3. Per germline, CDR1 SGHTA and CDR2 FQGNSA. The CDR3 covers 14 residues.

The chain links TRBV6-5 to TRBJ2-3; a weak D match, TRBD2 (5 bases). CDR3 size: 14 residues. Trimming removed 2 bases at V and 3 bases at J, with 9 bases between. Germline V CDR1 and CDR2: MNHEY, SVGAGI. The CDR3 loop is CASSYRLATDTQYF. DNA for the CDR3: TGTGCCAGCAGTTACCGGCTAGCAACAGATACGCAGTATTTT.

The DNA for the CDR3 is TGTGCCAGTAGTACCCGGGAGGTCGCCGGGGAGCTGTTTTTT. It is translated as CASSTREVAGELFF. The J gene is TRBJ2-2, the V gene TRBV19, with 7 bases aligning to TRBD2. The V gene end was trimmed by 4 bases and the J gene end by 6 bases; junction bases not matched to a gene: 5. Germline assignment: CDR1 LNHDA and CDR2 SQIVND (reference sequence). There are 14 residues in the CDR3.

The chain employs TRBV9 and TRBJ2-1, with 8 bases identical to TRBD1. Germline V gene lookup returns CDR1 SGDLS and CDR2 YYNGEE. V trimming: 3 bases; J trimming: 10 bases; junction bases outside the gene matches: 6. The length of the CDR3 is 13 residues. The CDR3 DNA follows: TGTGCCAGCAGCGGAGTGCAGGGGGCGGAGCAGTTCTTC. Protein sequence: CASSGVQGAEQFF.

This clone was seen a single time. V usage is TRBV30 and J usage is TRBJ1-3; unclear D gene. The V gene lost 2 bases and the J gene lost 3 bases, with 5 bases spanning the gap. Per germline, CDR1 GTSNPN and CDR2 SVGIG (reference sequence). The CDR3 spans 12 residues. The CDR3 nucleotides are TGTGCCTGGAGTATCCGTGGAAACACCATATATTTT. This sequence encodes CAWSIRGNTIYF.

The chain recombines TRBV7-3 with TRBJ1-2, with TRBD1 matching over 7 bases. V lost 5 bases, J lost 3 bases, and 9 bases stayed unmatched. Germline CDR1 and CDR2: SGHTA and FQGTGA. CDR3 length: 15 residues. The CDR3 here is CASSATGVGDYGYTF. CDR3 DNA: TGTGCCAGCAGCGCCACAGGGGTGGGGGACTATGGCTACACCTTC.

V is TRBV19 and J is TRBJ1-5; perhaps TRBD1 as D (6 bases). V lost 5 bases to trimming and J lost 3 bases, with 11 bases between them. CDR1 and CDR2 from the germline V gene are LNHDA and SQIVND (reference sequence). The CDR3 loop spans 14 amino acids. The CDR3 sequence: CASSQKGVNQPQHF. In DNA, the CDR3 is TGTGCCAGTAGTCAGAAGGGGGTCAATCAGCCCCAGCATTTT.

V gene TRBV5-1 combines with J gene TRBJ2-5; 8 bases fit TRBD1. There are 13 residues in the CDR3. Trimming cost V 5 bases and J 4 bases; bases outside gene matches: 4. Germline CDR1 reads SGHRS; CDR2 reads YFSETQ. CDR3 region: CASRPDRGETQYF. As DNA, the CDR3 is TGCGCCAGCAGACCTGACAGGGGAGAGACCCAGTACTTC.

The genes are TRBV5-1 and TRBJ2-3; D unclear. Trimming stripped 1 base from V and 2 bases from J, with 5 bases between. CDR3 length: 13 amino acids. CDR1 is SGHRS and CDR2 is YFSETQ in the germline V gene. CDR3: CASSLTFTDTQYF. The CDR3 coding sequence is TGCGCCAGCAGCTTGACTTTCACAGATACGCAGTATTTT.

V usage is TRBV9 and J usage is TRBJ1-5; TRBD1 might be the D (6 bases). V dropped 4 bases and J dropped 7 bases, with 18 bases sitting between them. CDR1 and CDR2 from the germline V gene are SGDLS and YYNGEE. The CDR3 has 15 amino acids. The CDR3 region is CASSPRGHIGQPQHF. The CDR3 DNA reads TGTGCCAGCAGCCCTAGGGGACATATAGGACAGCCCCAGCATTTT.

The J gene is TRBJ1-4, the V gene TRBV19; D might be TRBD1 (5 bases). V lost 8 bases and J 10 bases, leaving 26 bases between the germline ends. Germline V gene data show CDR1 as LNHDA and CDR2 as SQIVND (reference sequence). CDR3 size: 16 residues. The CDR3 loop is CASLRRDPSYGGKLFF. The DNA for the CDR3 is TGTGCCAGTCTTAGACGGGACCCTTCCTACGGGGGAAAACTGTTTTTT.

This chain uses TRBV7-8 with TRBJ2-7; no clear D. Per the germline V gene, CDR1 is SGHVS and CDR2 is FQNEAQ. Deletions cut 0 bases from V and 3 bases from J, with 21 bases between. The CDR3 extends over 18 amino acids. CDR3 amino acids: CASSLARGTLTRGYEQYF. The CDR3 DNA follows: TGTGCCAGCAGCTTAGCCCGAGGAACACTCACGAGAGGCTACGAGCAGTACTTC.

V usage is TRBV5-1 and J usage is TRBJ2-7; 9 bases line up with TRBD2. The germline gives CDR1 SGHRS, CDR2 YFSETQ. The CDR3 extends over 14 amino acids. After removal of 7 bases from V and 0 bases from J, the junction contained 5 bases not matched to a gene. CDR3 coding DNA: TGCGCCAGCCGACCTAGCGGGACCTCCTACGAGCAGTACTTC. It translates to CASRPSGTSYEQYF.

The chain carries TRBV30 and TRBJ2-5; 11 positions match TRBD2. The CDR3 has 15 amino acids. The junction had 9 bases not matched to a gene; V was cut back by 6 bases and J by 3 bases. The germline V gene encodes CDR1 GTSNPN and CDR2 SVGIG (reference sequence). CDR3 amino acids: CACAALAGVEETQYF. DNA for the CDR3: TGTGCCTGCGCGGCACTAGCGGGAGTGGAAGAGACCCAGTACTTC. The full variable domain, its missing parts supplied by reference TRBV30 and TRBJ2-5, is SQTIHQWPATLVQPVGSPLSLECTVEGTSNPNLYWYRQAAGRGLQLLFYSVGIGQISSEVPQNLSASRPQDRQFILSSKKLLLSDSGFYLCACAALAGVEETQYFGPGTRLLVL.